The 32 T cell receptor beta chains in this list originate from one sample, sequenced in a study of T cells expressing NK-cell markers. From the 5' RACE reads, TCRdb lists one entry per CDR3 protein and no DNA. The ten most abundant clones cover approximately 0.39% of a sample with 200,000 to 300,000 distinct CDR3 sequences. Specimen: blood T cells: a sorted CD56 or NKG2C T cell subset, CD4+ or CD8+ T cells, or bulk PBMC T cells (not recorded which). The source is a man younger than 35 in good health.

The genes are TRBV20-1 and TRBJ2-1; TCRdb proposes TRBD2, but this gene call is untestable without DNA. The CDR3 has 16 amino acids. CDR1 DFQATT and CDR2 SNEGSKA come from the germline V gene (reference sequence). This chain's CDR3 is CSAPPQLAGEAGEQFF.

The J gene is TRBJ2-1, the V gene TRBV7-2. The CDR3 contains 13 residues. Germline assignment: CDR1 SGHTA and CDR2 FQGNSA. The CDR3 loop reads CASKGRRYNEQFF.

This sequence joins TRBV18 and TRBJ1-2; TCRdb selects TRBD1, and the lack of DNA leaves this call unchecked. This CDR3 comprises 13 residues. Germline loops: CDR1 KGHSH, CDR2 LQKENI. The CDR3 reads CASSPLQGEGYTF. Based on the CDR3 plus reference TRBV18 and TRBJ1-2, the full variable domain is NAGVMQNPRHLVRRRGQEARLRCSPMKGHSHVYWYRQLPEEGLKFMVYLQKENIIDESGMPKERFSAEFPKEGPSILRIQQVVRGDSAAYFCASSPLQGEGYTFGSGTRLTVV.

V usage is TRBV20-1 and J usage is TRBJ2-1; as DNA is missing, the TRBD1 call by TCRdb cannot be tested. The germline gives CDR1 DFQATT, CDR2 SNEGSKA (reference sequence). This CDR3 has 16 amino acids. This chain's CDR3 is CSARTLAGGSYNEQFF.

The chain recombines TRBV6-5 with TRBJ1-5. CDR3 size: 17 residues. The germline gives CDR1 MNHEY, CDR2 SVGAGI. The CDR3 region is CASSYSIVPGSNQPQHF.

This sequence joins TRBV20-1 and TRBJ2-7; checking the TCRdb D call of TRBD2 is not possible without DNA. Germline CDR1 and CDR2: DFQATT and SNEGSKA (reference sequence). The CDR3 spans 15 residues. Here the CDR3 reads CSAREGLAGFAEQYF.

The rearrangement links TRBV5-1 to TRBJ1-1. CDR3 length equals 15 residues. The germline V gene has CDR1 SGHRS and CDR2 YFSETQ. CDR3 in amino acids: CASSLVVKSNTEAFF.

The CDR3 sequence: CSVERGRDTQYF. V is TRBV29-1 and J is TRBJ2-3; without DNA, the TCRdb call of TRBD1 cannot be checked. CDR1 and CDR2 from the germline V gene are SQVTM and ANQGSEA. There are 12 residues in the CDR3.

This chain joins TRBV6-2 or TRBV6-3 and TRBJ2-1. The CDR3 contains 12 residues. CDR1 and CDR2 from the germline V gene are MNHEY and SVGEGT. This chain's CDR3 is CASQGWNNEQFF.

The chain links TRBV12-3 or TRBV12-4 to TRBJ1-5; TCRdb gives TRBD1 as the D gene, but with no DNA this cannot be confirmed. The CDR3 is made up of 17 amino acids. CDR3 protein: CASSPRQGVRSNQPQHF.

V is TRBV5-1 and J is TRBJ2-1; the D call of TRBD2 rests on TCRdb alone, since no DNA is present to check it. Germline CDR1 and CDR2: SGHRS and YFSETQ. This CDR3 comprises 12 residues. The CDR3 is CASSKLDNEQFF.

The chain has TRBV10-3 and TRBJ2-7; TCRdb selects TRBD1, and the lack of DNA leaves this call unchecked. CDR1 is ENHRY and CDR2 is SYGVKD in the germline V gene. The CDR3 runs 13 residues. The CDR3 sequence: CAICEGHPYEQYF.

The CDR3 sequence is CASSIFSPLRQLTDTQYF. V is TRBV11-2 and J is TRBJ2-3; TCRdb selects TRBD1, and the lack of DNA leaves this call unchecked. Germline V gene data show CDR1 as SGHAT and CDR2 as FQNNGV. The CDR3 runs 18 residues.

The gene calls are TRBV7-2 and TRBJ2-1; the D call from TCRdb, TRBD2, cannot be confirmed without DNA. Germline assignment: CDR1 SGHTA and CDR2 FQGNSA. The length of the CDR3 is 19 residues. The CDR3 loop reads CASSFSRSPPRKIYNEQFF.

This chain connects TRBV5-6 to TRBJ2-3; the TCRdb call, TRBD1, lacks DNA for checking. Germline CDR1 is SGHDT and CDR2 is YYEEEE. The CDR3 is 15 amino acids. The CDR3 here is CASRSGGSSTDTQYF.

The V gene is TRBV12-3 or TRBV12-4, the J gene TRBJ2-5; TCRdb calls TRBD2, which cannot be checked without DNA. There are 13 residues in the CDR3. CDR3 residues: CASSLGGKETQYF.

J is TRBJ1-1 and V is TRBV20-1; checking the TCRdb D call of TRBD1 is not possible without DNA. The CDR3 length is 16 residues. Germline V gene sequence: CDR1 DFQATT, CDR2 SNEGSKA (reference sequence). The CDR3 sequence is CSARDSSPEGATEAFF.

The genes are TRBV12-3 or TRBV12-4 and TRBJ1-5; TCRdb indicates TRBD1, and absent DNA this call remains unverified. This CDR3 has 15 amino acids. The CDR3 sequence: CASRGGGNSNQPQHF.

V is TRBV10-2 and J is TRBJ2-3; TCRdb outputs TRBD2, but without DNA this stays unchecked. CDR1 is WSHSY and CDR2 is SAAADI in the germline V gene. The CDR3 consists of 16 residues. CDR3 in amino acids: CASIEPSGSVEDTQYF.

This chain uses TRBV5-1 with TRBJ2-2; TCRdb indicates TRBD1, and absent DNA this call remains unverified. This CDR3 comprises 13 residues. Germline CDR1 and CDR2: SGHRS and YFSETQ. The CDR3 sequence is CASSPQGTGELFF.

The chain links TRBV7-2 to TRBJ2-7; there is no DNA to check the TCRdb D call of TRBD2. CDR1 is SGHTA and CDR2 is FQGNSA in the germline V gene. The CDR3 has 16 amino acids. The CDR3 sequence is CASSLVVYGGDYEQYF.

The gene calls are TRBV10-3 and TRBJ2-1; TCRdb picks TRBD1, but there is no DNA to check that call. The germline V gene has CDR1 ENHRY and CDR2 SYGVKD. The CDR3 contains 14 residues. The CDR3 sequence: CAIIRQGAYNEQFF.

The CDR3 reads CASRDGTGDQFF. This chain connects TRBV6-2 or TRBV6-3 to TRBJ2-1; TCRdb proposes TRBD1, but this gene call is untestable without DNA. Germline values: CDR1 MNHEY, CDR2 SVGEGT. This CDR3 has 12 amino acids.

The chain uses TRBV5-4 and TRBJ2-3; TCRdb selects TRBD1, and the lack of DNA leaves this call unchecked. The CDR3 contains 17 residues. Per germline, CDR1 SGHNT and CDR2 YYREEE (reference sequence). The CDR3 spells CASSRSAGGRGADTQYF.

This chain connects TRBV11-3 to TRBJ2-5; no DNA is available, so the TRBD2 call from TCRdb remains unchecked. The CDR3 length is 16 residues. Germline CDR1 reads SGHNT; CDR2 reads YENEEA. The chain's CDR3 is CASSLAGTGDGETQYF.

The CDR3 reads CSLLRDTEAFF. V is TRBV20-1 and J is TRBJ1-1. Per germline, CDR1 DFQATT and CDR2 SNEGSKA (reference sequence). The CDR3 loop spans 11 amino acids.

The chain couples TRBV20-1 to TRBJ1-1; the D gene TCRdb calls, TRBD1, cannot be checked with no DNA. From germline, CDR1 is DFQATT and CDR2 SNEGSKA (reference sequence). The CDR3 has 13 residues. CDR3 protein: CSATTDRDTEAFF.

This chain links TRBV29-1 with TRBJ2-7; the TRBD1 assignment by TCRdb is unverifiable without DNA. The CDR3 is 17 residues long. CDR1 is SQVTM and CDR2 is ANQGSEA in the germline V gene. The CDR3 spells CSVIKYYGDGPSYEQYF.

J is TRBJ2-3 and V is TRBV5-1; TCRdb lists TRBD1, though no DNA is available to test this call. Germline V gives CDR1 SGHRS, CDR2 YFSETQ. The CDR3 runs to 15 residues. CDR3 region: CASSERQGMSDTQYF.

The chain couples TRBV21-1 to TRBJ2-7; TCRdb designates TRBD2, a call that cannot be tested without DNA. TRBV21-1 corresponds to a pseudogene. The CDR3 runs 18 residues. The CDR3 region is CASSRATHGAGGFYEQYF.

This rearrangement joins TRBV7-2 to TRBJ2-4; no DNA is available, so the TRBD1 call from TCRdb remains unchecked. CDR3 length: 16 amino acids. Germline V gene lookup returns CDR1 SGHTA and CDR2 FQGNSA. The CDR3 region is CASSFGGPGQKNIQYF. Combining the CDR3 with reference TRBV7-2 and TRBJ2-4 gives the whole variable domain GAGVSQSPSNKVTEKGKDVELRCDPISGHTALYWYRQSLGQGLEFLIYFQGNSAPDKSGLPSDRFSAERTGGSVSTLTIQRTQQEDSAVYLCASSFGGPGQKNIQYFGAGTRLSVL.

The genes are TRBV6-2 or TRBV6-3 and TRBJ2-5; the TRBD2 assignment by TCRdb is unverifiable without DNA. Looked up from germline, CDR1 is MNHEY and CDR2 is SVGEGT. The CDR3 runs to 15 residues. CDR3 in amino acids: CASRKGGGKRETQYF.